This T cell receptor beta chain was documented in a study of T cell repertoires in cytomegalovirus infection. In the study overall: An indication of both CMV infection and matching HLA type came from public TCR beta signatures. Study findings and constraints: Clonotypes of TCR beta that were HLA-C-restricted and CMV-specific dominated the ex vivo response.

Trimming took 5 bases from V and 3 from J, leaving 25 bases between them. The CDR3 is 18 residues long. Germline V lookup: CDR1 SGHTA, CDR2 FQGNSA. Each CDR3 protein gets one entry after TCRdb re-called the reads with MiXCR. The table shows 400,000 to 600,000 distinct CDR3 sequences, with under 55% occurring only once. This clonotype was picked up a small number of times. Its specificity is unknown. The chain has TRBV7-2 and TRBJ2-5; perhaps D is TRBD1 or TRBD2 (5 bases each). The specimen comprised cultured PBMCs, sampled from culture after CMV antigen stimulation. This receptor was obtained from a human donor in good health (CMV status not recorded). Some clones in this sample may be carry-over from other donors' samples. The CDR3 sequence is CASSPQEWVTAEKETQYF. The DNA for the CDR3 is TGTGCCAGCAGCCCCCAAGAGTGGGTGACAGCGGAAAAAGAGACCCAGTACTTC.